This T cell receptor (beta chain) was documented in a study of T cell responses to AZD1222 COVID-19 vaccine. Study outcomes and limitations: The study identified only six AZD1222 recipients as seropositive at baseline. Females made up more of the donors, who were largely white British, and clonal diversity may have come out too low. Close to half of spike-specific TCRs reportedly recognize unmutated variant regions.

In germline, CDR1 is SGHVS, CDR2 FQNEAQ. The CDR3 length is 15 residues. V was pared by 1 base and J by 2 bases, with 11 bases between. As concerns this clone: The antigen is undetermined.

Clones were read by immunoSEQ multiplex PCR, and TCRdb kept only the in-frame ones, dropping some. The repertoire holds about 150,000 clones, with around 93% as singletons. The gene calls are TRBV7-8 and TRBJ1-1; no clear D. Specimen: peripheral blood, collected on day 0 of AZD1222 vaccination. The receptor comes from an adult in good health. In DNA, the CDR3 is TGTGCCAGCAGCTTAGAGTCGGTATCTAACACTGAAGCTTTCTTT. Translating it yields CASSLESVSNTEAFF. The full variable domain, with the rest looked up from reference TRBV7-8 and TRBJ1-1, is GAGVSQSPRYKVAKRGQDVALRCDPISGHVSLFWYQQALGQGPEFLTYFQNEAQLDKSGLPSDRFFAERPEGSVSTLKIQRTQQEDSAVYLCASSLESVSNTEAFFGQGTRLTVV.